The 25 T cell receptor beta chains below were found in one sample sequenced in a study of identical twins. TCRdb used MiXCR to reprocess the 5' RACE reads, holding one entry per CDR3 protein. The data contain 1.5 million or so distinct CDR3 sequences, about 31% of them singletons. The sample was cord blood. The origin of the receptors is a newborn girl in good health.

The genes are TRBV7-2 and TRBJ1-5; possibly TRBD1 for D (6 bases). The V gene's germline CDR1 is SGHTA and CDR2 FQGNSA. This CDR3 region has 15 residues. V lost 6 bases, J lost 5 bases, and 17 bases lay in between. Written as DNA, the CDR3 is TGTGCCAGCAGTTGGGGCGGGGGCTTTGATCAGCCCCAGCATTTT. Translating it yields CASSWGGGFDQPQHF.

The chain carries TRBV9 and TRBJ2-1; TRBD2 matches 7 bases. V was clipped by 3 bases and J by 3 bases; unmatched bases: 6. CDR3 length equals 15 residues. Germline lookup yields CDR1 SGDLS and CDR2 YYNGEE. In DNA form, the CDR3 reads TGTGCCAGCAGCGCCGGGCCTAGCGGCTACAATGAGCAGTTCTTC. Protein sequence: CASSAGPSGYNEQFF. The entire variable domain, with the rest obtained from reference TRBV9 and TRBJ2-1, is as follows: DSGVTQTPKHLITATGQRVTLRCSPRSGDLSVYWYQQSLDQGLQFLIQYYNGEERAKGNILERFSAQQFPDLHSELNLSSLELGDSALYFCASSAGPSGYNEQFFGPGTRLTVL.

This clonotype turned up a few times. This rearrangement joins TRBV25-1 to TRBJ1-5, with 10 bases lining up with TRBD1. Germline V lookup: CDR1 MGHDK, CDR2 SYGVNS. Trimming took 6 bases from V and 0 from J; bases not matched to a gene: 2. CDR3 length: 15 residues. DNA of the CDR3: TGTGCCAGCAGAGGACAGGGGGATAGCAATCAGCCCCAGCATTTT. Its protein is CASRGQGDSNQPQHF. Full variable domain (missing parts from reference TRBV25-1 and TRBJ1-5): EADIYQTPRYLVIGTGKKITLECSQTMGHDKMYWYQQDPGMELHLIHYSYGVNSTEKGDLSSESTVSRIRTEHFPLTLESARPSHTSQYLCASRGQGDSNQPQHFGDGTRLSIL.

In this sample, this clonotype turned up a few times. CDR3 sequence (DNA): TGTGCCATCAGTGAGTCTTCCAGACTAGCGGGTACAGATACGCAGTATTTT. Translation gives CAISESSRLAGTDTQYF. The rearrangement joins TRBV10-3 to TRBJ2-3; TRBD2 aligns across 10 bases. The CDR3 covers 17 residues. Germline CDR1 reads ENHRY; CDR2 reads SYGVKD. The V gene end was trimmed by 0 bases and the J gene end by 3 bases; junction bases not matched to a gene: 6.

This clonotype was recorded a few times. The CDR3 nucleotides read TGTGCCAGCAGCTTAGAGGGTTTCTACGAGCAGTACTTC. Its protein product is CASSLEGFYEQYF. This chain connects TRBV13 to TRBJ2-7, with unresolved D. The CDR3 totals 13 residues. V shed 1 base and J shed 3 bases, with 7 bases lying between them. CDR1 PRHDT and CDR2 FYEKMQ come from the germline V gene (reference sequence).

The V and J genes are TRBV10-3 and TRBJ2-7; 10 bases agree with TRBD1. Germline V gene data show CDR1 as ENHRY and CDR2 as SYGVKD. The CDR3 is 16 residues long. With V trimmed by 3 bases and J by 7 bases, 12 bases remained unmatched. The DNA for the CDR3 is TGTGCCATCAGTGACGCGGACAGGGGGATCGGTAATGAGCAGTACTTC. Translating gives CAISDADRGIGNEQYF.

Concerning this clonotype itself: One junction end disagrees with the germline gene, perhaps due to a read error. The chain has TRBV6-1 and TRBJ2-3, with D perhaps TRBD1 or TRBD2 (5 bases each). Germline V CDR1 and CDR2: MNHNS, SASEGT. The CDR3 is 17 amino acids. DNA for the CDR3: TGTGCCAACAGTGCGCCGGGACCTCCGCTCCCCACAGATACGCAGTATTTT. This gives the protein CANSAPGPPLPTDTQYF.

V and J are TRBV7-2 and TRBJ2-1, with 7 bases identical to TRBD2. Germline V gene data show CDR1 as SGHTA and CDR2 as FQGNSA. V dropped 5 bases and J dropped 5; count of bases not matched to a gene: 9. This CDR3 has 15 residues. The CDR3 nucleotides are TGTGCCAGCAGCATACCCCGGGACTACGACAATGAGCAGTTCTTC. Amino acids: CASSIPRDYDNEQFF. Full variable domain (outside the CDR3, taken from reference TRBV7-2 and TRBJ2-1): GAGVSQSPSNKVTEKGKDVELRCDPISGHTALYWYRQSLGQGLEFLIYFQGNSAPDKSGLPSDRFSAERTGGSVSTLTIQRTQQEDSAVYLCASSIPRDYDNEQFFGPGTRLTVL.

This clonotype was detected a few times. The V gene is TRBV9, the J gene TRBJ2-4, with 9 bases that match TRBD1. Per germline, CDR1 SGDLS and CDR2 YYNGEE. CDR3 length: 13 amino acids. The V gene end was trimmed by 0 bases and the J gene end by 9 bases; junction bases not matched to a gene: 1. For the CDR3, the DNA is TGTGCCAGCAGCGTAGGACAGGGGGGCATTCAGTACTTC. It encodes CASSVGQGGIQYF. Full variable domain (missing parts from reference TRBV9 and TRBJ2-4): DSGVTQTPKHLITATGQRVTLRCSPRSGDLSVYWYQQSLDQGLQFLIQYYNGEERAKGNILERFSAQQFPDLHSELNLSSLELGDSALYFCASSVGQGGIQYFGAGTRLSVL.

This chain uses TRBV12-3 or TRBV12-4 with TRBJ2-1; tentatively, D is TRBD2 (6 bases). The CDR3 spans 11 residues. Trimming pared 4 bases from V and 15 bases from J, leaving 13 bases between. CDR3 region: CASSSTSLPFF. CDR3 nucleotides: TGTGCCAGCAGTTCCACTAGCCTTCCGTTCTTC.

This clonotype was observed many times. This chain uses TRBV4-2 with TRBJ2-7, with 10 bases lining up with TRBD2. Looked up from germline, CDR1 is LGHNA and CDR2 is YNFKEQ. CDR3 length: 15 amino acids. The trim removed 1 base at V and 2 bases at J, leaving 2 bases unmatched. CDR3 residues: CASSQVLAGAYEQYF. CDR3 nucleotides: TGTGCCAGCAGCCAAGTCCTAGCGGGAGCCTACGAGCAGTACTTC.

This clonotype was observed at least ten times. CDR3 loop: CSVEFKETPYEQYF. Here the CDR3 DNA reads TGCAGCGTTGAATTTAAGGAGACACCCTACGAGCAGTACTTC. This chain connects TRBV29-1 to TRBJ2-7; unclear D gene. CDR1 is SQVTM, CDR2 ANQGSEA, per germline. Trimming took off 2 bases at V and 2 bases at J, with 13 bases between the two ends. The CDR3 spans 14 residues.

This clonotype appeared a few times. The chain couples TRBV28 to TRBJ1-2; D gene unclear. Trimming pared 3 bases from V and 5 bases from J, leaving 7 bases between. Germline CDR1 and CDR2: MDHEN and SYDVKM. The CDR3 runs to 12 residues. The DNA for the CDR3 is TGTGCCAGCAGTTTTTTGTCTTATGGCTACACCTTC. Its translation is CASSFLSYGYTF.

This clonotype was seen only a few times. The genes are TRBV16 and TRBJ1-2, with 9 bases that match TRBD1. The CDR3 contains 17 residues. Germline loops: CDR1 KGHSY, CDR2 FQNENV. V lost 0 bases to trimming and J lost 4 bases; unmatched junction nucleotides: 9. Here the CDR3 DNA reads TGTGCCAGCAGCCAATCCCCTCGGGACAGGGTATCCTATGGCTACACCTTC. Residues: CASSQSPRDRVSYGYTF.

There are a few counts of this clonotype. The chain links TRBV12-3 or TRBV12-4 to TRBJ2-5; D possibly corresponds to TRBD1 (6 bases). The length of the CDR3 is 13 residues. Trimming stripped 7 bases from V and 9 bases from J, with 18 bases between. CDR3 nucleotide sequence: TGTGCCAGCACCCTTGACAGGTTAAACGCCCAGTACTTC. Translation gives CASTLDRLNAQYF.

This clonotype was seen a handful of times. The chain is built from TRBV2 and TRBJ1-2; tentatively, D is TRBD1 (5 bases). The CDR3 has 17 residues. V gave up 3 bases and J gave up 0 bases, with 17 bases separating them. Germline CDR1 reads SNHLY; CDR2 reads FYNNEI. CDR3 nucleotides: TGTGCCAGCAGTGAGGGGGTGGGACGGCGAGCTAACTATGGCTACACCTTC. Translation gives CASSEGVGRRANYGYTF.

Remarks on this clonotype: Its ends do not fully match the called genes, so a read error is possible. The V gene is TRBV7-7, the J gene TRBJ2-5, with D possibly being TRBD2 (5 bases). The germline CDR1 and CDR2 sequences are SSHAT and FNYEAQ (reference sequence). This CDR3 has 16 residues. Here the CDR3 DNA reads TGTGCTAGCAGCGCGCGCTTTCCGGAGGTTTCCTACGGGCAGTACTTC. This sequence encodes CASSARFPEVSYGQYF.

The rearrangement links TRBV9 to TRBJ1-1, with 7 bases matching TRBD1. Per germline, CDR1 SGDLS and CDR2 YYNGEE. J was trimmed by 4 bases and V by 6 bases; bases with no gene match: 15. This CDR3 is 16 amino acids long. The CDR3, as DNA: TGTGCCAGCAACTCGCAGCGTATCAGGGGGGGCACTGAAGCTTTCTTT. Protein product: CASNSQRIRGGTEAFF. Using reference TRBV9 and TRBJ1-1 for the parts outside the CDR3, the full variable domain is DSGVTQTPKHLITATGQRVTLRCSPRSGDLSVYWYQQSLDQGLQFLIQYYNGEERAKGNILERFSAQQFPDLHSELNLSSLELGDSALYFCASNSQRIRGGTEAFFGQGTRLTVV.

The CDR3 DNA reads TGCGCCAGCAGCGTCCCGACAGGGATTCACTACAATGAGCAGTTCTTC. This translates into CASSVPTGIHYNEQFF. The chain recombines TRBV5-1 with TRBJ2-1, with TRBD1 matching 7 bases. Germline lookup yields CDR1 SGHRS and CDR2 YFSETQ. Germline trimming cut 4 bases from V and 3 bases from J; bases unmatched to any gene: 10. This CDR3 region has 16 residues.

The chain couples TRBV12-3 or TRBV12-4 to TRBJ1-6; D call uncertain. The CDR3 covers 13 residues. Trimming shortened V by 6 bases and J by 7 bases, and 10 bases separated the two germline ends. This chain's CDR3 is CASRVWENSPLHF. The CDR3 nucleotides are TGTGCCAGCAGGGTTTGGGAGAATTCACCCCTCCACTTT.

The V and J genes are TRBV6-5 and TRBJ2-5; D uncertain. Germline CDR1 is MNHEY and CDR2 is SVGAGI. This CDR3 comprises 12 residues. Trimming removed 6 bases at V and 11 bases at J, with 16 bases between. CDR3 DNA sequence: TGTGCCAGCAGCAACACATGGAGTGGGCAGTACTTC. This encodes CASSNTWSGQYF.

This clonotype was observed a handful of times. The chain employs TRBV28 and TRBJ2-5; D not certain. This CDR3 has 16 residues. The V gene's germline CDR1 is MDHEN and CDR2 SYDVKM. The ends were cut back, 6 bases at V and 11 bases at J, with 28 bases in the middle. CDR3 sequence reads: CASSWSAAMRIEEQYF. Written as DNA, the CDR3 is TGTGCCAGCAGCTGGAGTGCGGCCATGAGAATAGAAGAGCAGTACTTC.

V gene TRBV12-3 or TRBV12-4 combines with J gene TRBJ2-7; D not certain. This CDR3 is built from 12 residues. V was pared by 6 bases and J by 10 bases, with 16 bases between. The CDR3 loop reads CASSKSSGNQYF. The CDR3 DNA follows: TGTGCCAGCAGCAAAAGTTCGGGTAACCAGTACTTC.

CDR3 amino acids: CASTAGTRRNTIYF. The CDR3 region has the DNA TGTGCCAGCACCGCCGGGACACGGAGAAACACCATATATTTT. The genes are TRBV28 and TRBJ1-3; D perhaps matches TRBD1 (6 bases). Germline CDR1 MDHEN, CDR2 SYDVKM. Trimming took off 7 bases at V and 5 bases at J, with 15 bases between the two ends. CDR3 length equals 14 residues. The variable domain in full, completed from reference TRBV28 and TRBJ1-3, reads DVKVTQSSRYLVKRTGEKVFLECVQDMDHENMFWYRQDPGLGLRLIYFSYDVKMKEKGDIPEGYSVSREKKERFSLILESASTNQTSMYLCASTAGTRRNTIYFGEGSWLTVV.

This clonotype was recorded once. V and J are TRBV10-3 and TRBJ2-5, with 14 bases that match TRBD2. The CDR3 is 18 residues long. Trimming took 0 bases from V and 3 from J; bases not matched to a gene: 6. CDR1 and CDR2 from the germline V gene are ENHRY and SYGVKD. The CDR3 bases are TGTGCCATCAGTGAGTCGAAGGGACTAGCGGGGGCGGAAGAGACCCAGTACTTC. Its translation: CAISESKGLAGAEETQYF.